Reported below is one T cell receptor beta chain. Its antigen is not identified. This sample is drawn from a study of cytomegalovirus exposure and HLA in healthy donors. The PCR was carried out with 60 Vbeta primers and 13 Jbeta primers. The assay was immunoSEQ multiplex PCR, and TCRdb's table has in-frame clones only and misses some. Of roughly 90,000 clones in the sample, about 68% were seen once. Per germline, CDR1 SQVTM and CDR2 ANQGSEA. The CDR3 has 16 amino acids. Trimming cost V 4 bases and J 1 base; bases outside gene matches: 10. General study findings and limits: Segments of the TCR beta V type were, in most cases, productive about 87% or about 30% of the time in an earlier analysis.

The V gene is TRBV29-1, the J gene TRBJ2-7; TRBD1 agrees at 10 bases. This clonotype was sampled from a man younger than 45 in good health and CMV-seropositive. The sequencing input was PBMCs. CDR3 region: CSVGTSGQGESYEQYF. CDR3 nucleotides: TGCAGCGTTGGAACGTCCGGACAGGGGGAGTCCTACGAGCAGTACTTC.